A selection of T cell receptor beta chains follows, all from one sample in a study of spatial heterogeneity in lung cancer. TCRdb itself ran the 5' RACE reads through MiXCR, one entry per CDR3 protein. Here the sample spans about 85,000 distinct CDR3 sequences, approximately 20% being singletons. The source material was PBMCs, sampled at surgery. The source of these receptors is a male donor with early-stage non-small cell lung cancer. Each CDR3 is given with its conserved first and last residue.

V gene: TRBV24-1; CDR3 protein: CATSDPTGDYTF
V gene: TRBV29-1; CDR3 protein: CSVGGQGSTDTQYF
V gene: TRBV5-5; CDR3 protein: CASRAASGNTIYF
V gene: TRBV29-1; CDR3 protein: CSVEGADQETQYF
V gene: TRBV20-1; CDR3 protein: CSARASGSVGGGPYNEQFF
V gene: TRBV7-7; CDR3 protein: CASSLAVRDEQYF
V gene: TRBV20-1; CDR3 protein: CSARSQGSGANVLTF
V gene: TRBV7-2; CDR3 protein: CASSLVAAGQETQYF
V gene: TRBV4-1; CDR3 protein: CASRPSTAGWETQYF
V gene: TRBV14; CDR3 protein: CASSPLTIMNTEAFF
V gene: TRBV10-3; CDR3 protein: CAISSQGAREKLFF
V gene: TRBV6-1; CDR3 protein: CASSELPGSTIDTQYF
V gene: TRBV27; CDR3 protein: CASSSGTNTQETQYF
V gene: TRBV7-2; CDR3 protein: CASSLAAAGRADTQYF
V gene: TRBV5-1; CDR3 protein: CASSDAPGTPISPLHF
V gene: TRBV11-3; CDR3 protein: CASSLGQGATDTQYF
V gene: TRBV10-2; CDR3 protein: CASSGSGRGSTDTQYF
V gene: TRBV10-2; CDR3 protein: CASSDGAGWADTQYF
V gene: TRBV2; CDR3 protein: CASSEAPRGAGQPQHF
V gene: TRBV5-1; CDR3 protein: CASSLEVPGYEQYF
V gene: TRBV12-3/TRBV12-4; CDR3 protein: CASRPVGTNEKLFF
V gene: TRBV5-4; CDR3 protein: CASSTWDRLPSTDTQYF
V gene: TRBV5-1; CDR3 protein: CASSLQGPDNEQFF
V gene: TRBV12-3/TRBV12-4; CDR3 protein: CASSFEGAKMNEQFF
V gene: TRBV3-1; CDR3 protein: CASSPPGQDANEQFF
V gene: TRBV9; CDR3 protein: CASTPGGRDYNEQFF
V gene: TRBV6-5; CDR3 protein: CASSYGPNQPQHF
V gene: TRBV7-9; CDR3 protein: CASIFQGSTEAFF
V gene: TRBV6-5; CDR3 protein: CASSSSVLSYNEQFF
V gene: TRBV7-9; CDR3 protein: CASSLASRGGTDTQYF
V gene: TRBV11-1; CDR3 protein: CASQDRRGEETQYF
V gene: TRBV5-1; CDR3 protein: CASSRGTGSGETQYF
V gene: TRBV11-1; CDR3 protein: CASSFQTGLAGYEQYF
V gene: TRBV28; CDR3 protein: CASSLGQKNTEAFF
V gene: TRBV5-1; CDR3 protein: CASSYRPDSNQPQHF
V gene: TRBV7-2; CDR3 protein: CASSFQAGGPSNEQFF
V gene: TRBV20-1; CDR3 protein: CSGTSGIGEQFF